This is a list of T cell receptor beta chains from one sample in a study of shared clonotypes between healthy human individuals. The data were produced by immunoSEQ multiplex PCR, yet TCRdb's version contains in-frame clones alone and is incomplete. In the table there are approximately 810,000 clones, about 91% of which are singletons. The specimen was naive CD8+ T cells sorted from blood. The receptor set was obtained from a man aged 25 to 45 in good health. The CDR3 runs from the conserved cysteine through the conserved F or W. D genes are given only for firm matches. Only part of the rows carry a size: once, few, many, or a class if the clone is expanded.

cdr3_nt: TGTGCCACCCAAGAAAGGCCTGGAGCCTACGAGCAGTACTTC; cdr3_aa: CATQERPGAYEQYF; j_call: TRBJ2-7; v_call: TRBV2; d_call: .; clone_size: .
cdr3_nt: TGTGCCAGTAGCACAGGGGTGGGTTACACTGAAGCTTTCTTT; cdr3_aa: CASSTGVGYTEAFF; j_call: TRBJ1-1; v_call: TRBV19; d_call: TRBD1; clone_size: once
cdr3_nt: TGCAGCGTTGGAGGGGAGGGGGCTAGCGATAGTAATGAGCAGTTCTTC; cdr3_aa: CSVGGEGASDSNEQFF; j_call: TRBJ2-1; v_call: TRBV29-1; d_call: .; clone_size: .
cdr3_nt: TGCGCCAGCAGCCAGGGAGGGGGAAGGGGCGAGCAGTACTTC; cdr3_aa: CASSQGGGRGEQYF; j_call: TRBJ2-7; v_call: TRBV4-1; d_call: .; clone_size: .
cdr3_nt: TGTGCCAGCAGCCCGGGGGGTAAAGAAAGCACAGATACGCAGTATTTT; cdr3_aa: CASSPGGKESTDTQYF; j_call: TRBJ2-3; v_call: TRBV7-8; d_call: TRBD2; clone_size: .
cdr3_nt: TGCGCCAGCAGCCAAGGCGGTTTTGAGACCCAGTACTTC; cdr3_aa: CASSQGGFETQYF; j_call: TRBJ2-5; v_call: TRBV4-1; d_call: .; clone_size: .
cdr3_nt: TGTGCCAGCCTCAACGGACTTGACAATGAGCAGTTCTTC; cdr3_aa: CASLNGLDNEQFF; j_call: TRBJ2-1; v_call: TRBV7-9; d_call: .; clone_size: .
cdr3_nt: TGTGCCAGCAGCGTGGGTAGCGGGAGGGCTCTCTACGAGCAGTACTTC; cdr3_aa: CASSVGSGRALYEQYF; j_call: TRBJ2-7; v_call: TRBV9; d_call: TRBD2; clone_size: .
cdr3_nt: TGTGCCAGCATACCGGGACAGACCTACCCAAATGAAAAACTGTTTTTT; cdr3_aa: CASIPGQTYPNEKLFF; j_call: TRBJ1-4; v_call: TRBV7-9; d_call: TRBD1; clone_size: .
cdr3_nt: TGCGCCAGCAGCTTGCGGACAGGGCAGTACTATGGCTACACCTTC; cdr3_aa: CASSLRTGQYYGYTF; j_call: TRBJ1-2; v_call: TRBV5-1; d_call: TRBD1; clone_size: .
cdr3_nt: TGTGCCAGCAGTTACGTGGGGACAGCCCAAGAGACCCAGTACTTC; cdr3_aa: CASSYVGTAQETQYF; j_call: TRBJ2-5; v_call: TRBV6-5; d_call: TRBD1; clone_size: .
cdr3_nt: TGTGCCAGCAATGGGGAGGGCCCTCTCTACGAGCAGTACTTC; cdr3_aa: CASNGEGPLYEQYF; j_call: TRBJ2-7; v_call: TRBV6-6; d_call: TRBD2; clone_size: once
cdr3_nt: TGTGCCAGCAGCTTAACCCAGGCCTACGAGCAGTACTTC; cdr3_aa: CASSLTQAYEQYF; j_call: TRBJ2-7; v_call: TRBV7-7; d_call: .; clone_size: .
cdr3_nt: TGTGCCACCAGCAGAGCCGGACTAGATCTTGTTCGAAGCTCCTACAATGAGCAGTTCTTC; cdr3_aa: CATSRAGLDLVRSSYNEQFF; j_call: TRBJ2-1; v_call: TRBV15; d_call: TRBD2; clone_size: .
cdr3_nt: TGTGCCAGCAGCTTAGGCGGGGTGCGGGACTACGAGCAGTACTTC; cdr3_aa: CASSLGGVRDYEQYF; j_call: TRBJ2-7; v_call: TRBV11-2; d_call: .; clone_size: .
cdr3_nt: TGCGCCAGCAGCTTGGATCGGGGGGACAACTACGAGCAGTACTTC; cdr3_aa: CASSLDRGDNYEQYF; j_call: TRBJ2-7; v_call: TRBV5-1; d_call: .; clone_size: .
cdr3_nt: TGTGCCAGCAGCCCGACCCCGGGACAGTTCACAGATACGCAGTATTTT; cdr3_aa: CASSPTPGQFTDTQYF; j_call: TRBJ2-3; v_call: TRBV7-8; d_call: TRBD1; clone_size: .
cdr3_nt: TGTGCCAGCAGTGGAGCCTACGAGCAGTACTTC; cdr3_aa: CASSGAYEQYF; j_call: TRBJ2-7; v_call: TRBV27; d_call: .; clone_size: .
cdr3_nt: TGTGCCAGTAGTATATCCCATGAGGCTAACTATGGCTACACCTTC; cdr3_aa: CASSISHEANYGYTF; j_call: TRBJ1-2; v_call: TRBV19; d_call: .; clone_size: .
cdr3_nt: TGTGCCAGCAGTTCCCTCGGGGGAGACCTGATCTATGGCTACACCTTC; cdr3_aa: CASSSLGGDLIYGYTF; j_call: TRBJ1-2; v_call: TRBV6-5; d_call: .; clone_size: .
cdr3_nt: TGTGCCAGCAGTAAGAACACCGGGGAGCTGTTTTTT; cdr3_aa: CASSKNTGELFF; j_call: TRBJ2-2; v_call: TRBV27; d_call: .; clone_size: few
cdr3_nt: TGTGCCAGTAGTATTAGCGCCACAGGAGCCTACGAGCAGTACTTC; cdr3_aa: CASSISATGAYEQYF; j_call: TRBJ2-7; v_call: TRBV19; d_call: .; clone_size: once
cdr3_nt: TGTGCCAGCAGCGCATGGGGAGGGAGCTCCTACGAGCAGTACTTC; cdr3_aa: CASSAWGGSSYEQYF; j_call: TRBJ2-7; v_call: TRBV14; d_call: TRBD2; clone_size: .
cdr3_nt: TGTGCCAGCAGCAGGACGAGACAGGGACCCCAAGAGACCCAGTACTTC; cdr3_aa: CASSRTRQGPQETQYF; j_call: TRBJ2-5; v_call: TRBV11-2; d_call: TRBD1; clone_size: .
cdr3_nt: TGTGCCAGCAGCCGAACCGGGACAGGGAGCTCCTACGAGCAGTACTTC; cdr3_aa: CASSRTGTGSSYEQYF; j_call: TRBJ2-7; v_call: TRBV7-9; d_call: TRBD1; clone_size: .
cdr3_nt: TGTGCCAGCAGTACAGGGAGCTCCTACGAGCAGTACTTC; cdr3_aa: CASSTGSSYEQYF; j_call: TRBJ2-7; v_call: TRBV9; d_call: .; clone_size: .
cdr3_nt: TGTGCCAGCAGCTTTTTCTACGAGCAGTACTTC; cdr3_aa: CASSFFYEQYF; j_call: TRBJ2-7; v_call: TRBV11-2; d_call: .; clone_size: .
cdr3_nt: TGTGCCAGCAGTTTGCTAGAAGACTACGAGCAGTACTTC; cdr3_aa: CASSLLEDYEQYF; j_call: TRBJ2-7; v_call: TRBV27; d_call: .; clone_size: once
cdr3_nt: TGTGCCAGCAGCCTGGTGGTAGCCACCGAGCAGTACTTC; cdr3_aa: CASSLVVATEQYF; j_call: TRBJ2-7; v_call: TRBV5-5; d_call: .; clone_size: .
cdr3_nt: TGTGCCTGGCAACCGGGACAGGGGGTTTACGAGCAGTACTTC; cdr3_aa: CAWQPGQGVYEQYF; j_call: TRBJ2-7; v_call: TRBV30; d_call: TRBD1; clone_size: .
cdr3_nt: TGTGCCAGCAGTAAAGACAGTGACCCCCTCTTTGGCGGGGAGCTGTTTTTT; cdr3_aa: CASSKDSDPLFGGELFF; j_call: TRBJ2-2; v_call: TRBV6-1; d_call: .; clone_size: .
cdr3_nt: TGCGCCAGCAGCGCTAATCAGTACAATGAGCAGTTCTTC; cdr3_aa: CASSANQYNEQFF; j_call: TRBJ2-1; v_call: TRBV4-3; d_call: .; clone_size: once
cdr3_nt: TGTGCCAGCGCTAGGACTCGGCCTAATAACAATGAGCAGTTCTTC; cdr3_aa: CASARTRPNNNEQFF; j_call: TRBJ2-1; v_call: TRBV7-9; d_call: .; clone_size: .
cdr3_nt: TGCAGCGCGAAGACTCAGAACACTGAAGCTTTCTTT; cdr3_aa: CSAKTQNTEAFF; j_call: TRBJ1-1; v_call: TRBV29-1; d_call: .; clone_size: .
cdr3_nt: TGTGCCAGCAGCTTGGGGGGGCAGGGGCTCTACAATGAGCAGTTCTTC; cdr3_aa: CASSLGGQGLYNEQFF; j_call: TRBJ2-1; v_call: TRBV5-4; d_call: .; clone_size: .
cdr3_nt: TGTGCCAGCAGCTTAAGTGGGGGTACGCAGTATTTT; cdr3_aa: CASSLSGGTQYF; j_call: TRBJ2-3; v_call: TRBV7-2; d_call: .; clone_size: few
cdr3_nt: TGTGCCAGCAGTTACGGACAACTGGGTTACGAGCAGTACTTC; cdr3_aa: CASSYGQLGYEQYF; j_call: TRBJ2-7; v_call: TRBV6-5; d_call: .; clone_size: .
cdr3_nt: TGCAGCGTTGAATTAGGTAACACCGGGGAGCTGTTTTTT; cdr3_aa: CSVELGNTGELFF; j_call: TRBJ2-2; v_call: TRBV29-1; d_call: .; clone_size: .
cdr3_nt: TGTGCCAGCAGCCAAGATGTGGGGTACACTGAAGCTTTCTTT; cdr3_aa: CASSQDVGYTEAFF; j_call: TRBJ1-1; v_call: TRBV4-2; d_call: .; clone_size: .
cdr3_nt: TGTGCCAGCAGCGTGAAAGGACTACCCTTAGATACGCAGTATTTT; cdr3_aa: CASSVKGLPLDTQYF; j_call: TRBJ2-3; v_call: TRBV7-2; d_call: .; clone_size: .
cdr3_nt: TGCGCCAGCAGCCAATCCGGGACAGGTTCCTACGAGCAGTACTTC; cdr3_aa: CASSQSGTGSYEQYF; j_call: TRBJ2-7; v_call: TRBV4-1; d_call: TRBD1; clone_size: .
cdr3_nt: TGTGCCAGCAGCTCCTTCGGCGGGGGCATCTACACTGAAGCTTTCTTT; cdr3_aa: CASSSFGGGIYTEAFF; j_call: TRBJ1-1; v_call: TRBV5-8; d_call: .; clone_size: .
cdr3_nt: TGTGCCAGCAGCTCCCGGGACGCATACTTTCCGGAGACCCAGTACTTC; cdr3_aa: CASSSRDAYFPETQYF; j_call: TRBJ2-5; v_call: TRBV13; d_call: .; clone_size: .
cdr3_nt: TGTGCCAGCAGCCCCCCTGCGGCAGCCACCTACGAGCAGTACTTC; cdr3_aa: CASSPPAAATYEQYF; j_call: TRBJ2-7; v_call: TRBV7-9; d_call: .; clone_size: .
cdr3_nt: TGCGCCAGCGCTGGGACTAGCGGAAGGGGGTACACAGATACGCAGTATTTT; cdr3_aa: CASAGTSGRGYTDTQYF; j_call: TRBJ2-3; v_call: TRBV4-1; d_call: TRBD2; clone_size: .
cdr3_nt: TGTGCCTGGAGTTCAACAGGGGCCTCAGGGGATACGCAGTATTTT; cdr3_aa: CAWSSTGASGDTQYF; j_call: TRBJ2-3; v_call: TRBV30; d_call: TRBD1; clone_size: .
cdr3_nt: TGTGCCAGTAGTATTGTCGACTCTGGGGCCAACGTCCTGACTTTC; cdr3_aa: CASSIVDSGANVLTF; j_call: TRBJ2-6; v_call: TRBV19; d_call: .; clone_size: .
cdr3_nt: TGCGCCAGCAGCTTGACCGGGACAGGACCCTATGGCTACACCTTC; cdr3_aa: CASSLTGTGPYGYTF; j_call: TRBJ1-2; v_call: TRBV5-1; d_call: TRBD1; clone_size: .
cdr3_nt: TGTGCCAGCACCACAGACAGTCGCAGGTCCTACGAGCAGTACTTC; cdr3_aa: CASTTDSRRSYEQYF; j_call: TRBJ2-7; v_call: TRBV7-9; d_call: .; clone_size: .
cdr3_nt: TGCGCCAGCAGCCAAGGGGTCAGGGGGGCCACTGAAGCTTTCTTT; cdr3_aa: CASSQGVRGATEAFF; j_call: TRBJ1-1; v_call: TRBV4-3; d_call: TRBD1; clone_size: once
cdr3_nt: TGTGCCAGCAGCTTGGAGGACCCCAGGGAGGATTCCTACGAGCAGTACTTC; cdr3_aa: CASSLEDPREDSYEQYF; j_call: TRBJ2-7; v_call: TRBV5-6; d_call: .; clone_size: .
cdr3_nt: TGTGCCAGCAGTTTATTTGAGTCCACAGATACGCAGTATTTT; cdr3_aa: CASSLFESTDTQYF; j_call: TRBJ2-3; v_call: TRBV27; d_call: .; clone_size: .
cdr3_nt: TGCAGCGTAGTACCAGGGGGCAGGATCTACGAGCAGTACTTC; cdr3_aa: CSVVPGGRIYEQYF; j_call: TRBJ2-7; v_call: TRBV29-1; d_call: TRBD1; clone_size: .
cdr3_nt: TGTGCCAGCAGCTTAGGGACAGCCTCCTACGAGCAGTACTTC; cdr3_aa: CASSLGTASYEQYF; j_call: TRBJ2-7; v_call: TRBV7-6; d_call: .; clone_size: .
cdr3_nt: TGTGCCAGTCAGGGGGGAGGAACTAATGAAAAACTGTTTTTT; cdr3_aa: CASQGGGTNEKLFF; j_call: TRBJ1-4; v_call: TRBV9; d_call: TRBD1; clone_size: .
cdr3_nt: TGCGCCAGCAGCTTGAGACGACAGCACCAAACCTACGAGCAGTACTTC; cdr3_aa: CASSLRRQHQTYEQYF; j_call: TRBJ2-7; v_call: TRBV5-1; d_call: .; clone_size: .
cdr3_nt: TGTGCCAGCAGCCTCGGGACAGGGGTCCATGGCTACACCTTC; cdr3_aa: CASSLGTGVHGYTF; j_call: TRBJ1-2; v_call: TRBV5-6; d_call: TRBD1; clone_size: .
cdr3_nt: TGTGCCTGGGGGGACAGCAATCAGCCCCAGCATTTT; cdr3_aa: CAWGDSNQPQHF; j_call: TRBJ1-5; v_call: TRBV30; d_call: .; clone_size: few
cdr3_nt: TGTGCCAGCAGCTTTGGGGGCGCAGAAACCTACGAGCAGTACTTC; cdr3_aa: CASSFGGAETYEQYF; j_call: TRBJ2-7; v_call: TRBV5-4; d_call: .; clone_size: .
cdr3_nt: TGTGCCAGCAGTTTATTAAGGGGAGGCAATCAGCCCCAGCATTTT; cdr3_aa: CASSLLRGGNQPQHF; j_call: TRBJ1-5; v_call: TRBV28; d_call: .; clone_size: .